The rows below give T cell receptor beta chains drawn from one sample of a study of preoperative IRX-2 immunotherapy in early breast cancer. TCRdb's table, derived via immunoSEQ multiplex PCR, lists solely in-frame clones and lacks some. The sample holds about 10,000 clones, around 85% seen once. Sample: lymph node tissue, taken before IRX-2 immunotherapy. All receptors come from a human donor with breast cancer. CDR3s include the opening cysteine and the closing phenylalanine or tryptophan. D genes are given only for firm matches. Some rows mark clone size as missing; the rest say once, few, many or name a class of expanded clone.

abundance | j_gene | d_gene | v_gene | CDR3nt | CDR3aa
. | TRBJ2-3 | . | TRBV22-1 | TGTGCCAGCAGCCCCGCAGGGGCAGATACGCAGTATTTT | CASSPAGADTQYF
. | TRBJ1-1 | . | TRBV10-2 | TGCGCCAGCAGCCTAGTTTCGGACACTGAAGCTTTCTTT | CASSLVSDTEAFF
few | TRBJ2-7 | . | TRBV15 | TGTGCCACCAGCAGAGGACAGAACTCCTACGAGCAGTACTTC | CATSRGQNSYEQYF
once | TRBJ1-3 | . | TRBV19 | TGTGCCAGTACCCTCTGGAGGGTCGGAAACACCATATATTTT | CASTLWRVGNTIYF
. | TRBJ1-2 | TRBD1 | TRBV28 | TGTGCCAGCCTTTACCGGGACAGGGGGTTTGGCTACACCTTC | CASLYRDRGFGYTF
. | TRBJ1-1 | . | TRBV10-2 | TGCGCCAGCAGGAACGGGAACACTGAAGCTTTCTTT | CASRNGNTEAFF
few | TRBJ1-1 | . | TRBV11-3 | TGTGCCAGCAGCCTCAGTACCCGGTTCACTGAAGCTTTCTTT | CASSLSTRFTEAFF
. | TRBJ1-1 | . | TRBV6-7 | TGTGCCAGCAGTCAGGAAAGTAACAGGCTAGCTTTCTTT | CASSQESNRLAFF
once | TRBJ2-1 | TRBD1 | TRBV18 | TGTGCCAGCTCCCCCCTGGGACAGGGGGCTGACAATGAGCAGTTCTTC | CASSPLGQGADNEQFF
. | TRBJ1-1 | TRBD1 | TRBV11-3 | TGTGCCAGCAGCTCAACAAAGGGGGCGACAGGGGATAGGGGTGAAGCTTTCTTT | CASSSTKGATGDRGEAFF
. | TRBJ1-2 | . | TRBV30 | TGTGCCTGGAGTGAAAGGACAGTTGGCTACACCTTC | CAWSERTVGYTF
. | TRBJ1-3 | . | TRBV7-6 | TGTGCCAGCAGCTTAGTTGAGGGTTCTGGAAACACCATATATTTT | CASSLVEGSGNTIYF
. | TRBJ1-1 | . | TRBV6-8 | TGTGCCAGCAGTACCGGGAGGTTCGCCACTGAAGCTTTCTTT | CASSTGRFATEAFF
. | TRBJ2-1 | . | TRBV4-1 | TGCGCCAGCAGCCAAGTCGGAGGGATGGTGAATGAGCAGTTCTTC | CASSQVGGMVNEQFF
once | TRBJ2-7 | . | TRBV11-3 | TGTGCCAGCAGCTTCCAGGGGGGGAGCTCCTACGAGCAGTACTTC | CASSFQGGSSYEQYF
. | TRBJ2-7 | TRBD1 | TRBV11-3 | TGTGCCAGCAGCCCCAGGACGGGACAGGGTCTTCTCGAGCAGTACTTC | CASSPRTGQGLLEQYF
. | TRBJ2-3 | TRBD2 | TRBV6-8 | TGTGCCAGCAGTTACACCGGGACTACCGGGGGGCAGTATTTT | CASSYTGTTGGQYF
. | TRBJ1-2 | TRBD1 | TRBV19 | TGTGCCAGTAGTATTGGGGGCTCCGGGACAGGGGGCGCGGGCTACACCTTC | CASSIGGSGTGGAGYTF
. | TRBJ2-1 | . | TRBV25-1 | TGTGCCAGCAGTGGGGAGTCTCCCTCCTACAATGAGCAGTTCTTC | CASSGESPSYNEQFF
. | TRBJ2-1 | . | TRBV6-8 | TGTGCCAGCAGTTACGACAACCTGAGGAATGAGCAGTTCTTC | CASSYDNLRNEQFF
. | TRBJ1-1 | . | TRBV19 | TGTGCCAGTAGTATAATGCCGGACACTGAAGCTTTCTTT | CASSIMPDTEAFF
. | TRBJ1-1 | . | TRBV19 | TGTGCCAGCGCCGCTTTGGGGGACACTGAAGCTTTCTTT | CASAALGDTEAFF
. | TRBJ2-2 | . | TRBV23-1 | TGCGCCAGCAGCCAAGGTCGTGGGGGAAACACCGGGGAGCTGTTTTTT | CASSQGRGGNTGELFF
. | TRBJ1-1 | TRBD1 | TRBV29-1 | TGCAGCGTTGACACCAGGGGGACTAAAGAAGCTTTCTTT | CSVDTRGTKEAFF
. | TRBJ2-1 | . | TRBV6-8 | TGTGCCATCGACCCCGGGGCGGGACCAAACAATGAGCAGTTCTTC | CAIDPGAGPNNEQFF
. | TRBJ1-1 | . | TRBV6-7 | TGTGCCAGCAGCTCTAACGACCTAGGTAGGGTAGCTTTCTTT | CASSSNDLGRVAFF
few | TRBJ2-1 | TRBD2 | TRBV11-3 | TGTGCCAGCAGCTTGGTTGGGAGGGTTAACAATGAGCAGTTCTTC | CASSLVGRVNNEQFF
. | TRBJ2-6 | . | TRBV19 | TGTGCCAGTAGTATAATTAGCGCGGAGTCTGGGGCCAACGTCCTGACTTTC | CASSIISAESGANVLTF
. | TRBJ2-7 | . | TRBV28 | TGTGCCAGCAGTTCACGCCTCGAGTCAGTTGACGAGCAGTACTTC | CASSSRLESVDEQYF
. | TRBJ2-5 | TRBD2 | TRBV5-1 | TGCGCCAGCAGAGGAGCGGGAGCGAGGGAGACCCAGTACTTC | CASRGAGARETQYF
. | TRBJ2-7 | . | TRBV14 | TGTGCCAGCAGCCCTTTGGCGGGAAGCTCCTACGAGCAGTACTTC | CASSPLAGSSYEQYF
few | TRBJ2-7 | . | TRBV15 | TGTGCCACCAGCAGAGATCGAGGACCGCACTACGAGCAGTACTTC | CATSRDRGPHYEQYF
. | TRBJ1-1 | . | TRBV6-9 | TGTGCCAGCAGCCTACAGGTGAGCACTGAAGCTTTCTTT | CASSLQVSTEAFF
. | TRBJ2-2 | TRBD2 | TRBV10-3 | TGTGCCATCAGTGAGTCGAGGTCTAGCGGGAGTCTCGGGGAGCTGTTTTTT | CAISESRSSGSLGELFF
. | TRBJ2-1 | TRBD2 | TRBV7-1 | TGTGCCAGCAGCTTGGGAAATAGCGGGAACAATGAGCAGTTCTTC | CASSLGNSGNNEQFF
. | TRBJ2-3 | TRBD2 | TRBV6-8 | TGTGCCAGCAGTTACTCGACTAGCGGGAGAGGTGATACGCAGTATTTT | CASSYSTSGRGDTQYF
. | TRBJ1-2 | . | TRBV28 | TGTGCCAGCAGTTTTGGTCCCAACTATGGCTACACCTTC | CASSFGPNYGYTF
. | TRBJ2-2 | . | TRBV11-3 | TGTGCCAGCAGCTTGGCCCTAGGGTCGAACACCGGGGAGCTGTTTTTT | CASSLALGSNTGELFF
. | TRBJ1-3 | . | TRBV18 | TGTGCCAGCTCCAAACCGTCGGTGGGGTTTGGAAACACCATATATTTT | CASSKPSVGFGNTIYF
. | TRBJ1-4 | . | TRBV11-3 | TGTGCCAGCACTCTCATCACCAGAACGAGGACGCGGCATAATGAAAAACTGTTTTTT | CASTLITRTRTRHNEKLFF
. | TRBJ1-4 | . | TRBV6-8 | TGTGCCAGCAGTCCGTCAGAAGTCGCTGAACTGTTTTTT | CASSPSEVAELFF
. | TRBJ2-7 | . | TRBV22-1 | . | CASSVATGATYEQYF
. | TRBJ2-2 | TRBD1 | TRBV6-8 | TGTGCCAGCATTATCAGGACAGGGCACACCGGGGAGCTGTTTTTT | CASIIRTGHTGELFF
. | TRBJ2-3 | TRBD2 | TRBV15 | TGTGCCACCAGCCATAGGACTAGCGGGAGGGCTAGCACAGATACGCAGTATTTT | CATSHRTSGRASTDTQYF
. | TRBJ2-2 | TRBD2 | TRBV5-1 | TGCGCCAGCAGCGGGGGACTAGCGGGAGGGCCCGGATGGACCGGGGAGCTGTTTTTT | CASSGGLAGGPGWTGELFF